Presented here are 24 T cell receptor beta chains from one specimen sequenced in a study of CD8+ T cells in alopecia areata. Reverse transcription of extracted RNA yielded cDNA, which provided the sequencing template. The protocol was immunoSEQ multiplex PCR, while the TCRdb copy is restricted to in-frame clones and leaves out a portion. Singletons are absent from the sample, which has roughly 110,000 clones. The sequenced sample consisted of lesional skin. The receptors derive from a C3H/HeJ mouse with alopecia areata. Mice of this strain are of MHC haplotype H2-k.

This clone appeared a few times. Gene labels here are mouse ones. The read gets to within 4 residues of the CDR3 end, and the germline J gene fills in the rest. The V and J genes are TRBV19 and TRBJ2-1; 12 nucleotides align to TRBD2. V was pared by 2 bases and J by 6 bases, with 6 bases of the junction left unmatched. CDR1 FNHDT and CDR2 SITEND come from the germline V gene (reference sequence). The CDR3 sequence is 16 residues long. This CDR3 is CASSIGDWGASAEQFF. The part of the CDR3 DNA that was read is TGTGCCAGCAGTATTGGGGACTGGGGGGCCAGTGCT.

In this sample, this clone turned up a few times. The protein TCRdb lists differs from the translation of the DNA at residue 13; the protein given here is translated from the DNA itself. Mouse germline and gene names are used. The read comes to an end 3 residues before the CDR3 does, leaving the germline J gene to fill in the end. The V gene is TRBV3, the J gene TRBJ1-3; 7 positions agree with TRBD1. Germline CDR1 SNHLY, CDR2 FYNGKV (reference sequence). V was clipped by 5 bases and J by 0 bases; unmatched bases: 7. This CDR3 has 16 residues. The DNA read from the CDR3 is TGTGCCAGCAGCCCCCGGGACAGTCTTTCTGGAAATACG. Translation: CASSPRDSLSGNT. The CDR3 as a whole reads CASSPRDSLSGNTLYF.

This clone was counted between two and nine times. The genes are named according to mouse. CDR3 loop: CASGDPPGGNTGQLYF. Incomplete CDR3 DNA: TGTGCCAGCGGTGATCCCCCTGGGGGAAACACCGGG. This chain uses TRBV13-2 with TRBJ2-2; 7 bases map to TRBD2. The read gets to within 4 residues of the CDR3 end, and the germline J gene fills in the rest. CDR1 and CDR2 from the germline V gene are NNHNN and SYGAGS (reference sequence). With V trimmed by 1 base and J by 1 base, 4 bases remained unmatched. The CDR3 is 16 residues long.

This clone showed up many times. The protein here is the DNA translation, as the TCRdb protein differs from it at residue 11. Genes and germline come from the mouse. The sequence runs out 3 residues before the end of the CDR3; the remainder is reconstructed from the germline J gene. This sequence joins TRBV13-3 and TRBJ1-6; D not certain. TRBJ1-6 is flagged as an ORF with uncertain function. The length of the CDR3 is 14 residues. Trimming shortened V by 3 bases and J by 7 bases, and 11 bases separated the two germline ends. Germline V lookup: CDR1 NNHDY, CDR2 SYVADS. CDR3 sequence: CASSADGVNSPLYF. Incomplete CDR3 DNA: TGTGCCAGCAGTGCTGATGGGGTGAATTCGCCC.

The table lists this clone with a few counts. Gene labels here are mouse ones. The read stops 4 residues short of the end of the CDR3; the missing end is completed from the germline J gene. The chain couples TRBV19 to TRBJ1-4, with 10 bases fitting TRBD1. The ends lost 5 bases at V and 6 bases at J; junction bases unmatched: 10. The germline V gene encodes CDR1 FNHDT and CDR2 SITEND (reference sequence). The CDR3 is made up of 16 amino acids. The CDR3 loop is CASSPGTGERDERLFF. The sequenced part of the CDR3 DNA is TGTGCCAGCAGCCCTGGGACAGGGGAACGGGACGAA.

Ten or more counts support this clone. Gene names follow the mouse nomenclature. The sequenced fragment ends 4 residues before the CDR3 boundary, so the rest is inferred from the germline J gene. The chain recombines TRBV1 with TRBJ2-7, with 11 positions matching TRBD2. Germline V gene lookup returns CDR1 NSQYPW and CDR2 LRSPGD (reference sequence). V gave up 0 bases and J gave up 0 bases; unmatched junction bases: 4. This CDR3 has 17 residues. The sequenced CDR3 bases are TGCACCTGCAGTGCAGAAAGGACTGGGGGGAGCTCCTAT. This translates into CTCSAERTGGSSY. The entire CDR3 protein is CTCSAERTGGSSYEQYF.

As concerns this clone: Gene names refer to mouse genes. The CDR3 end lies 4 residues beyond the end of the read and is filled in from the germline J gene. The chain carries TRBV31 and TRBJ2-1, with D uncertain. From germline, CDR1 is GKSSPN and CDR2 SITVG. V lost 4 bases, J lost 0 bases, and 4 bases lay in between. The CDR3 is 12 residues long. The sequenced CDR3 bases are TGTGCCTGGACAGATAACTATGCT. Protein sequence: CAWTDNYA. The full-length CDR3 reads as CAWTDNYAEQFF.

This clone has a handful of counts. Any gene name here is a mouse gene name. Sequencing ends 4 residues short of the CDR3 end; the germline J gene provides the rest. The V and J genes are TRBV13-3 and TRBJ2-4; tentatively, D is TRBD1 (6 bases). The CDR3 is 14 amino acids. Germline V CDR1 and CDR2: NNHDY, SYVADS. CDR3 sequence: CASSDEGTPNTLYF. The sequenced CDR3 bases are TGTGCCAGCAGTGATGAGGGGACACCAAAC.

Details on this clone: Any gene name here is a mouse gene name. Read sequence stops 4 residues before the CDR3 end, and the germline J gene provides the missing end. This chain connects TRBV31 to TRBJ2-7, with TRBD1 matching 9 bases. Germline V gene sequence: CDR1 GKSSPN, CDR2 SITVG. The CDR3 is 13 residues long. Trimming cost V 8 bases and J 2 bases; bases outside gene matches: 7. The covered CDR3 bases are TGTGCCCGGTCCGGGACAGGGCCCTAT. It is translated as CARSGTGPY. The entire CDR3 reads CARSGTGPYEQYF.

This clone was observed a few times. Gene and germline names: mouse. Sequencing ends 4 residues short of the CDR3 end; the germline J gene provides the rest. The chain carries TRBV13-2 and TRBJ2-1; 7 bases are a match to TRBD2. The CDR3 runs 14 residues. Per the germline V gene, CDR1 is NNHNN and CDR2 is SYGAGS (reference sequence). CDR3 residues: CASGDARGGAEQFF. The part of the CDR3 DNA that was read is TGTGCCAGCGGTGATGCGCGGGGGGGGGCT.

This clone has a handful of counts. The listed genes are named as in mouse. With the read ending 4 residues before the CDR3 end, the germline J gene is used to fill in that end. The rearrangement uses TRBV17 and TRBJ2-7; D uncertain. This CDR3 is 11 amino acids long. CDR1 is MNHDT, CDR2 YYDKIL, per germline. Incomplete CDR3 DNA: TGTGCTAGCAGAGACAATTAT. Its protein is CASRDNY. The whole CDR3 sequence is CASRDNYEQYF.

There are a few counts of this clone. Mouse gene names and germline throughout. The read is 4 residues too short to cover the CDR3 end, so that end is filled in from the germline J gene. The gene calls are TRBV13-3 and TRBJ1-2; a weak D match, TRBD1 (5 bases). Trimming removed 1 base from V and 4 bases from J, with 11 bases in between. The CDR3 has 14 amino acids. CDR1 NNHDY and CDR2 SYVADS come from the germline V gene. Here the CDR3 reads CASSDSGRGSDYTF. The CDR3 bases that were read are TGTGCCAGCAGTGATTCGGGGAGGGGCTCC.

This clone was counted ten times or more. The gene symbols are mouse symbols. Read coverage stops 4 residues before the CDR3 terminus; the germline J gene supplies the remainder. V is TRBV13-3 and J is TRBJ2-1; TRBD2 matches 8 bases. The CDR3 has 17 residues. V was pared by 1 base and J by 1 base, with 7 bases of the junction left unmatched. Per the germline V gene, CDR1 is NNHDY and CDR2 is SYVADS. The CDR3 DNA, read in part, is TGTGCCAGCAGTGATAGTCTGGGGGGCCCCAACTATGCT. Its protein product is CASSDSLGGPNYA. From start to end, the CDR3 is CASSDSLGGPNYAEQFF.

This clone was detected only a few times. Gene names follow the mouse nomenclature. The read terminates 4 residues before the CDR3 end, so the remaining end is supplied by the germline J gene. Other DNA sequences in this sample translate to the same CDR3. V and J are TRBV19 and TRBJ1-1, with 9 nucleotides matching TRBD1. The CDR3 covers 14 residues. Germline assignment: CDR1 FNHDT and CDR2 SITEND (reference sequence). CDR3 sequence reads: CASSMGQGGTEVFF. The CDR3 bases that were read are TGTGCCAGCAGTATGGGACAGGGAGGGACA.

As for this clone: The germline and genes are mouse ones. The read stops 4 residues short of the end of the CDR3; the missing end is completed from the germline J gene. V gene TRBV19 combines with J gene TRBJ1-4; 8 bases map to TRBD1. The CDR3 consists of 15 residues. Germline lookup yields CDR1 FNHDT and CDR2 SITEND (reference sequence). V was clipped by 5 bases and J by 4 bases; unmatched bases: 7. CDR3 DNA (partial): TGTGCCAGCAGCCCCAGGGGGCGCAACAACGAA. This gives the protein CASSPRGRNNE. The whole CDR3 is CASSPRGRNNERLFF. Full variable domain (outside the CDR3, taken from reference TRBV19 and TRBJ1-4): GGIITQTPKFLIGQEGQKLTLKCQQNFNHDTMYWYRQDSGKGLRLIYYSITENDLQKGDLSEGYDASREKKSSFSLTVTSAQKNEMAVFLCASSPRGRNNERLFFGHGTKLSVL.

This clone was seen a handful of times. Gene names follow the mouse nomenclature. The sequenced CDR3 bases are TGTGCCAGCAGTGGGGTCAGGGGTAGTGCAGAA. It codes for CASSGVRGSAE. The complete CDR3 sequence is CASSGVRGSAETLYF. The chain joins TRBV13-1 to TRBJ2-3; maybe TRBD1 (6 bases). The read falls 4 residues short of the CDR3 end, and the missing part is taken from the germline J gene. The CDR3 loop spans 15 amino acids. In germline, CDR1 is NSHNY, CDR2 SYGAGN. Between the trimmed V and J ends, which lost 3 bases and 0 bases, there was a span of 11 bases.

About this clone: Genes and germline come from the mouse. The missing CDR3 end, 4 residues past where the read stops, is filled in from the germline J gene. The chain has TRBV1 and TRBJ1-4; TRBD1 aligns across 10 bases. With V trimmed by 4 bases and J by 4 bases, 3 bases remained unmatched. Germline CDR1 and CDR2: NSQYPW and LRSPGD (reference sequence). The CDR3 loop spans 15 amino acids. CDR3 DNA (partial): TGCACCTGCAGTGAGGGACAGGGGAACAACGAA. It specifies CTCSEGQGNNE. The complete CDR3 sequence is CTCSEGQGNNERLFF.

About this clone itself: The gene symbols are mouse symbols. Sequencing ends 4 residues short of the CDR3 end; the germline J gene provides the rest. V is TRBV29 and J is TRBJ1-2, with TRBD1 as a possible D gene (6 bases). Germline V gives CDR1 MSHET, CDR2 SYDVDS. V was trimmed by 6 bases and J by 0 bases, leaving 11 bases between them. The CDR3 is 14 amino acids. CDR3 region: CASSPGDSNSDYTF. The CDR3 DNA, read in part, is TGTGCTAGCAGCCCAGGGGATTCAAACTCC.

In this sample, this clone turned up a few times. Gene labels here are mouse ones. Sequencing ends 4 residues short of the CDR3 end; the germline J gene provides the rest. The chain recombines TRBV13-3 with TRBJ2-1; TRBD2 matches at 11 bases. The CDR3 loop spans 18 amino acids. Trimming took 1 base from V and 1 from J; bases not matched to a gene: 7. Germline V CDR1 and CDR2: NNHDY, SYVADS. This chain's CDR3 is CASSDTLGGRGNYAEQFF. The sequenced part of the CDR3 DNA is TGTGCCAGCAGTGATACACTGGGGGGGCGAGGGAACTATGCT.

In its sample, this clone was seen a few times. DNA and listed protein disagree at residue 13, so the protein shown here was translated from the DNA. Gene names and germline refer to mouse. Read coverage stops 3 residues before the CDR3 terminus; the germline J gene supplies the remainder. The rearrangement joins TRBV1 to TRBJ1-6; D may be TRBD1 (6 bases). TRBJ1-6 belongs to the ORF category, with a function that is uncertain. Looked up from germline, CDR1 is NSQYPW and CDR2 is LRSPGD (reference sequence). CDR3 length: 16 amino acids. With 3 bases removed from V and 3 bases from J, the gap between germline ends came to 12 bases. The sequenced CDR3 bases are TGCACCTGCAGTGCCCCGGGACAAAACTATAATTCGCCC. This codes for CTCSAPGQNYNSP. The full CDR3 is CTCSAPGQNYNSPLYF.

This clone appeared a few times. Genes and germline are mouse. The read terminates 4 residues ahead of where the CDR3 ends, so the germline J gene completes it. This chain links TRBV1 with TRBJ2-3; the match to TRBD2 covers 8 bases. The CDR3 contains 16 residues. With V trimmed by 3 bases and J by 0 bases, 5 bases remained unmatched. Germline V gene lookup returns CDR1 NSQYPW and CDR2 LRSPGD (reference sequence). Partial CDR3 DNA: TGCACCTGCAGTGCGGCCGGGGGGGCTAGTGCAGAA. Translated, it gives CTCSAAGGASAE. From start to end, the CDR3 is CTCSAAGGASAETLYF. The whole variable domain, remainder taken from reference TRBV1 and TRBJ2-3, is VTLLEQNPRWRLVPRGQAVNLRCILKNSQYPWMSWYQQDLQKQLQWLFTLRSPGDKEVKSLPGADYLATRVTDTELRLQVANMSQGRTLYCTCSAAGGASAETLYFGSGTRLTVL.

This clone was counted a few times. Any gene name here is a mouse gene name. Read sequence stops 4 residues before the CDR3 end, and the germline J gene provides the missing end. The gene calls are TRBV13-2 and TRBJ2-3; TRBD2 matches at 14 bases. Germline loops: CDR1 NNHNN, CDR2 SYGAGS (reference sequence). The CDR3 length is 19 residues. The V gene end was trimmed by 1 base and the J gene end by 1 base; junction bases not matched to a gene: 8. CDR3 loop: CASGDIWDWGGAGAETLYF. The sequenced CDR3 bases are TGTGCCAGCGGTGATATATGGGACTGGGGGGGCGCCGGTGCAGAA.

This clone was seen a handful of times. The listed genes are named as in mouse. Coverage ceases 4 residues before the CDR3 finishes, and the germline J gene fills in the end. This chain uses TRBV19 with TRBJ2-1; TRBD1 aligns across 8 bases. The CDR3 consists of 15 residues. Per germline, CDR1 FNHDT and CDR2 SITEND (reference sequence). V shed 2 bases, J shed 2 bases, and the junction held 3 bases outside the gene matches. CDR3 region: CASSIQDRDYAEQFF. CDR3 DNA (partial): TGTGCCAGCAGTATTCAGGACAGGGACTATGCT.

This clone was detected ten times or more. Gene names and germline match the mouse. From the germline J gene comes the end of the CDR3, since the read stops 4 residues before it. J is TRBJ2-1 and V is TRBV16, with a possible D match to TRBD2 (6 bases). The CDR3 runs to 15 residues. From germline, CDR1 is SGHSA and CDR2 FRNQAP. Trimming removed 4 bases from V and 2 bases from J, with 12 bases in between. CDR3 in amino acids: CASSSRLVDYAEQFF. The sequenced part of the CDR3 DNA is TGTGCAAGCAGCTCCAGACTGGTGGACTATGCT.